This T cell receptor (beta chain) was captured in a study of T cells in Graves' hyperthyroidism and ophthalmopathy. Diagnoses used clinical symptoms, serum thyroxine and TRAb, thyroid ultrasound and orbital computed tomography. CDR1 is LNHDA, CDR2 SQIVND, per germline (reference sequence). This CDR3 is built from 18 residues. V was cut by 1 base and J by 0 bases, with 19 bases left in between. The table lists this clonotype with a few counts. Its cognate antigen is unknown. There were TCR beta CDR3 regions amplified from RNA transcripts. During a first-round RT-PCR of the TCR CDR3, the HTBI primer set was used. In TCRdb, the multiplex PCR reads were re-called with MiXCR into one record per CDR3 protein. The table shows roughly 290,000 distinct CDR3 sequences, with 10% to 15% occurring only once. General study findings and limits: Blood also contained most expanded thyroid clonotypes above 0.001.

Sequencing input: blood. This TCR was recovered from a woman in her 30s with Graves' hyperthyroidism that later progressed to Graves' ophthalmopathy. V usage is TRBV19 and J usage is TRBJ2-7; tentatively, D is TRBD1 (5 bases). CDR3 coding DNA: TGTGCCAGTAGTATAGCTATAATGACAGATGGGGACTCCTACGAGCAGTACTTC. As protein: CASSIAIMTDGDSYEQYF. Based on the CDR3 plus reference TRBV19 and TRBJ2-7, the full variable domain is DGGITQSPKYLFRKEGQNVTLSCEQNLNHDAMYWYRQDPGQGLRLIYYSQIVNDFQKGDIAEGYSVSREKKESFPLTVTSAQKNPTAFYLCASSIAIMTDGDSYEQYFGPGTRLTVT.